The 16 T cell receptor beta chains below come from one sample, sequenced in a study of blood T cells in healthy people across ages (dated by TCRdb to the mid-2010s). The library relied on 5' RACE. The sequencer listed for this sample is Illumina HiSeq 2500. A second PCR of roughly 6 to 11 cycles was performed with a sample-barcoded 5' primer and a J-beta primer mix. TCRdb passed the public sequencing reads through fastp at Q25 and MiXCR, retaining productive beta sequences. Each CDR3 protein appears once, grouped with its most common genes and DNA. This sample gives about 640,000 distinct CDR3 sequences in total; 58% of them show up just once. The ten largest clonotypes hold around 37% of the sample. The sample was blood. Receptors originate from a man between 60 and 75 years old in good health.

The table lists this clonotype with a few counts. The V gene is TRBV7-2, the J gene TRBJ2-7, with 8 bases matching TRBD2. This CDR3 region has 13 residues. The junction had 12 bases not matched to a gene; V was cut back by 7 bases and J by 10 bases. Germline CDR1 reads SGHTA; CDR2 reads FQGNSA. Here the CDR3 reads CASNQQGGGRQYF. The CDR3 bases are TGTGCCAGCAACCAACAAGGCGGGGGGCGTCAGTACTTC.

The rearrangement links TRBV6-1 to TRBJ2-7; no clear D gene. Trimming took 6 bases from V and 7 from J, leaving 10 bases between them. This CDR3 is built from 11 residues. The germline V gene encodes CDR1 MNHNS and CDR2 SASEGT. The CDR3 is CASRGSNEQYF. The CDR3, as DNA: TGTGCCAGCAGGGGGTCCAATGAGCAGTACTTC.

This clonotype was seen a handful of times. This chain connects TRBV29-1 to TRBJ2-7; D is undetermined. Trimming took off 1 base at V and 4 bases at J, with 8 bases between the two ends. From germline, CDR1 is SQVTM and CDR2 ANQGSEA. This CDR3 is 12 amino acids long. CDR3 coding DNA: TGCAGCGTTGAAGCCTCAGGATACGAGCAGTACTTC. It is translated as CSVEASGYEQYF.

This CDR3 reads CASSLDGGRSPLHF. CDR3 DNA: TGTGCCAGCAGCTTGGATGGGGGAAGATCACCCCTCCACTTT. This chain links TRBV5-5 with TRBJ1-6; weak D call: TRBD1 (5 bases). V was trimmed by 0 bases and J by 10 bases, leaving 11 bases between them. Germline loops: CDR1 SGHKS, CDR2 YYEKEE (reference sequence). This CDR3 spans 14 amino acids.

This clonotype was counted once. One junction end disagrees with the germline gene, perhaps due to a read error. This chain connects TRBV5-1 to TRBJ2-7; 7 nucleotides match TRBD1. From germline, CDR1 is SGHRS and CDR2 YFSETQ. The CDR3 is 16 residues long. The CDR3 loop reads CASSLHPDRTSYEQYF. The CDR3 coding sequence is TGCGCTAGCAGCCTTCATCCGGACAGGACCTCCTACGAGCAGTACTTC.

Comments on this clonotype: Possible read error: a much larger clone is one base away. The chain couples TRBV5-1 to TRBJ2-6, with a possible D match to TRBD1 (5 bases). Germline V gene data show CDR1 as SGHRS and CDR2 as YFSETQ. There are 15 residues in the CDR3. This chain's CDR3 is CAPPVAHSGANVQTF. CDR3 in DNA: TGCGCCCCCCCGGTGGCCCACTCTGGGGCCAACGTCCAGACTTTC.

The CDR3 spells CASSQAQSRRYGYTF. CDR3 coding DNA: TGTGCCAGCAGCCAAGCCCAATCTCGGAGGTATGGCTACACCTTC. The rearrangement links TRBV3-1 to TRBJ1-2; D is undetermined. Germline V gene data show CDR1 as LGHDT and CDR2 as YNNKEL (reference sequence). This CDR3 comprises 15 residues. Trimming took off 1 base at V and 5 bases at J, with 14 bases between the two ends.

This clonotype was detected a few times. The chain is built from TRBV18 and TRBJ2-6; D is unresolved. The CDR3 consists of 15 residues. Germline V gives CDR1 KGHSH, CDR2 LQKENI. Trimming cost V 3 bases and J 0 bases, with 6 bases left between them. This chain's CDR3 is CASSPVNSGANVLTF. The CDR3 nucleotides read TGTGCCAGCTCACCGGTCAACTCTGGGGCCAACGTCCTGACTTTC.

The chain couples TRBV5-1 to TRBJ2-1, with D perhaps TRBD1 (5 bases). Germline CDR1 and CDR2: SGHRS and YFSETQ. This CDR3 is 15 amino acids long. V was trimmed by 0 bases and J by 6 bases, leaving 13 bases between them. DNA for the CDR3: TGCGCCAGCAGCTTGGAGACAGTCCGGTCCAATGAGCAGTTCTTC. Translating it yields CASSLETVRSNEQFF.

The chain links TRBV21-1 to TRBJ2-1; the table's D call of TRBD1 was not tested on the DNA. TRBV21-1 is a documented pseudogene. This CDR3 has 17 amino acids. The CDR3 nucleotides read TGTGCCAGCAGGCCCCCCCCCGGCGACAGGGAGTACAATGAGCAGTTCTTC. Encoded protein: CASRPPPGDREYNEQFF.

The sample holds a few counts of this clonotype. The chain employs TRBV7-2 and TRBJ2-3; D gene ambiguous. Germline values: CDR1 SGHTA, CDR2 FQGNSA. This CDR3 has 14 amino acids. Trimming removed 6 bases from V and 2 bases from J, with 12 bases in between. CDR3: CASRGDKYTDTQYF. CDR3 bases: TGTGCCAGCAGGGGTGACAAGTACACAGATACGCAGTATTTT.

This chain links TRBV20-1 with TRBJ2-7, with 7 bases lining up with TRBD1. The J call is uncertain, as TRBJ2-5 better fits the DNA end. The V gene's germline CDR1 is DFQATT and CDR2 SNEGSKA (reference sequence). The CDR3 sequence is 14 residues long. The CDR3 is CSARVTGEKGTQYF. The CDR3 coding sequence is TGCAGTGCTAGGGTCACAGGGGAAAAAGGGACCCAGTACTTC.

The rearrangement links TRBV14 to TRBJ2-5; perhaps TRBD2 as D (6 bases). V was pared by 3 bases and J by 4 bases, with 9 bases between. The CDR3 is 13 amino acids. Germline CDR1 SGHDN, CDR2 FVKESK. The CDR3 coding sequence is TGTGCCAGCAGCCAGCCGGGAGCAGAGACCCAGTACTTC. It translates to CASSQPGAETQYF.

The chain has TRBV14 and TRBJ2-3; D is possibly TRBD1 (5 bases). Per the germline V gene, CDR1 is SGHDN and CDR2 is FVKESK. The CDR3 spans 17 residues. V gave up 1 base and J gave up 0 bases, with 14 bases separating them. CDR3 amino acids: CASSQGSGQTSTDTQYF. CDR3 DNA: TGTGCCAGCAGCCAAGGCTCAGGGCAAACTAGCACAGATACGCAGTATTTT.

The rearrangement uses TRBV5-1 and TRBJ2-5; the match to TRBD2 covers 7 bases. Germline V gene sequence: CDR1 SGHRS, CDR2 YFSETQ. J was trimmed by 11 bases and V by 0 bases; bases with no gene match: 7. The CDR3 extends over 13 amino acids. CDR3 nucleotides: TGCGCCAGCAGCTTGGACCCAGGGCGGGAGCAGTACTTC. Its protein is CASSLDPGREQYF.

V gene TRBV24-1 combines with J gene TRBJ2-1; possible D gene TRBD1, 5 bases. V lost 3 bases, J lost 7 bases, and 15 bases lay in between. The CDR3 is 15 residues long. The V gene's germline CDR1 is KGHDR and CDR2 SFDVKD. The CDR3 DNA sequence: TGTGCCACCAGTGATCCTCGGACCTGGACAAATGAGCAGTTCTTC. It codes for CATSDPRTWTNEQFF.